The T cell receptor beta chain under discussion was sequenced for a study of blood T cell repertoires in COVID-19. Study summary: T cells, B-cell-depleted T cells, or PBMCs supplied cDNA or gDNA.

Of note for this clone: Germline is not matched at one junction end, which may reflect a read error.

The CDR3 spans 20 residues. Germline V CDR1 and CDR2: SQVTM, ANQGSEA. Per the original data handling: Researchers report that nucleated cell counts were estimated from reference gene primer amplification. Sequencing used immunoSEQ multiplex PCR; TCRdb keeps in-frame clones, though not all of them. The V and J calls and the clone size are those of that table, but D and trimming were determined from the DNA. Of 360,000 or so clones listed, nearly 90% are singletons. The sample consisted of peripheral blood. The receptor comes from a man aged 18 to 29 with active or convalescent COVID-19. This chain connects TRBV29-1 to TRBJ2-2; D might be TRBD2 (8 bases). The CDR3 DNA reads TGCAGCGTTAAAGACCGGGACAGAGGAGCGGGGGTCGCGAACACCGGGGAGCTGTTTTTT. This codes for CSVKDRDRGAGVANTGELFF.